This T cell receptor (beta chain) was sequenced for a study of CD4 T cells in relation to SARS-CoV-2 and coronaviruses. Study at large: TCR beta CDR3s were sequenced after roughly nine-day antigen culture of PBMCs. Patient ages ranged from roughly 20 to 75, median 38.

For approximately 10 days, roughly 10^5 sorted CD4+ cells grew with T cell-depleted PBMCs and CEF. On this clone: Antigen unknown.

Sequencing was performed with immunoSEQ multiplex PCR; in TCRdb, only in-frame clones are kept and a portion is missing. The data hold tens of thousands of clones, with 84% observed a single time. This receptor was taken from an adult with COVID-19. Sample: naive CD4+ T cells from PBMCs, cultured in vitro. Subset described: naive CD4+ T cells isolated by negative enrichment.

The CDR3 bases are TGTGCCAGCAGTGGGACTAGCGACACCGGGGAGCTGTTTTTT. Translated: CASSGTSDTGELFF. The chain employs TRBV25-1 and TRBJ2-2, with 9 positions matching TRBD2. With 4 bases clipped from V and 3 bases from J, the junction kept 0 bases outside the gene matches. This CDR3 has 14 amino acids. The germline gives CDR1 MGHDK, CDR2 SYGVNS.